This T cell receptor (beta chain) was captured in a study of blood T cell repertoires in COVID-19. Study members were between about 18 and 95 years old and lived in 20 to 30 US regions. For recovered donors of Cohort 3, there were two negative PCRs, clearance, or symptom resolution. TCRdb keeps only in-frame clones here, not all; method: immunoSEQ multiplex PCR. The sample contains approximately 350,000 clones, 75% to 90% of which appear only once. This clone came up once. This CDR3 contains 15 residues. V lost 0 bases and J 3 bases, leaving 7 bases between the germline ends. Per germline, CDR1 SGHRS and CDR2 YFSETQ.

This sequence was found in a man aged 18 to 29 who had recovered from COVID-19. V usage is TRBV5-1 and J usage is TRBJ1-6; D not resolved. Sequencing was performed on PBMCs or T cells enriched from blood (not recorded which). CDR3 amino acids: CASSLAGIYNSPLHF. CDR3 nucleotides: TGCGCCAGCAGCTTGGCAGGAATCTATAATTCACCCCTCCACTTT.